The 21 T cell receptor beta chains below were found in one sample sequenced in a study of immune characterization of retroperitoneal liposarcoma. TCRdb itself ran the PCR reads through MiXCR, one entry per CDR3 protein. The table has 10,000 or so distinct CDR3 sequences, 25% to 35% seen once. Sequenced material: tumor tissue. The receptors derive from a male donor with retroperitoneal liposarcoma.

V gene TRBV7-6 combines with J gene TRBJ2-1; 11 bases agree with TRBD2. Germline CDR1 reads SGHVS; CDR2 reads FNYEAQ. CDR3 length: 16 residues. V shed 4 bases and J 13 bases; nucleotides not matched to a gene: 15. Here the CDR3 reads CASSSPRLAGQGTQFF. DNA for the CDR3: TGTGCCAGCAGCTCTCCTCGACTAGCGGGGCAGGGGACCCAGTTCTTC.

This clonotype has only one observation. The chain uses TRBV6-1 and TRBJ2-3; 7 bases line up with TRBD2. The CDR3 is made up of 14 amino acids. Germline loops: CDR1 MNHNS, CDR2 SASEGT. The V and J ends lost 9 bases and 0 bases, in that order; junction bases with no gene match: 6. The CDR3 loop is CASPGLTSTDTQYF. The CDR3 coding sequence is TGTGCCAGTCCGGGACTAACTAGCACAGATACGCAGTATTTT.

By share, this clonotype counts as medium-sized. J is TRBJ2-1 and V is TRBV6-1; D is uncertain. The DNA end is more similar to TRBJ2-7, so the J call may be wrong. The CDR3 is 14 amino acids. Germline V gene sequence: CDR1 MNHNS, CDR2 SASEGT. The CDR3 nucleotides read TGTGCCAGCAGTGACCAGCCGATTGGTTACGAGCAGTACTTC. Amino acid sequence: CASSDQPIGYEQYF.

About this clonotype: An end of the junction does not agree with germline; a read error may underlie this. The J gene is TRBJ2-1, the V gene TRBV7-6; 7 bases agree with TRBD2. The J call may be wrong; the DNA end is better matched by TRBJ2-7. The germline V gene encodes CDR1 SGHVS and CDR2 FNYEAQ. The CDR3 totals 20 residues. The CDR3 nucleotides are TGTGCTAGCAGCTTAGCGAGCTGGACTCCCGGGACTACCCTCTACAATGAGCAGTACTTC. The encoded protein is CASSLASWTPGTTLYNEQYF.

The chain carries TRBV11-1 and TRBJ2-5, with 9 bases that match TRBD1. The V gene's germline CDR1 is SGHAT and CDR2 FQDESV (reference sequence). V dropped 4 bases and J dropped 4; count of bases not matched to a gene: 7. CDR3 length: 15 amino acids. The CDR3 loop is CASSYFATGGETQYF. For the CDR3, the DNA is TGTGCCAGCAGCTACTTTGCGACAGGGGGAGAGACCCAGTACTTC.

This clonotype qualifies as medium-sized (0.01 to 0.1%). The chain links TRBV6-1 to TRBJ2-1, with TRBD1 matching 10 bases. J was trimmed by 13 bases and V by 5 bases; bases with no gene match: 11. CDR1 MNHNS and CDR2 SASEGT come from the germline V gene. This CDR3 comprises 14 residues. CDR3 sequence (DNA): TGTGCCAGCAGTAATGGAGGACAGGGGGAGACCCAGTTCTTC. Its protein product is CASSNGGQGETQFF.

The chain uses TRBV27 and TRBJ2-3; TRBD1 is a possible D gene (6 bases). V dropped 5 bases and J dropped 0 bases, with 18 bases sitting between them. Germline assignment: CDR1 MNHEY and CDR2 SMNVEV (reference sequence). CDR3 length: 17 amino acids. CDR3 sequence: CASSLRFGQTSTDTQYF. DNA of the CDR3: TGTGCCAGCAGTCTGCGTTTCGGACAGACGAGCACAGATACGCAGTATTTT.

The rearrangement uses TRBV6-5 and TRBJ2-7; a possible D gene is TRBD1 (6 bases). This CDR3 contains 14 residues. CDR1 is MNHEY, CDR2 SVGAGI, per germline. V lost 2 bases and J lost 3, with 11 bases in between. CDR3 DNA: TGTGCCAGCAGTTACGGTCAAGGGGGCTACGAGCAGTACTTC. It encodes CASSYGQGGYEQYF.

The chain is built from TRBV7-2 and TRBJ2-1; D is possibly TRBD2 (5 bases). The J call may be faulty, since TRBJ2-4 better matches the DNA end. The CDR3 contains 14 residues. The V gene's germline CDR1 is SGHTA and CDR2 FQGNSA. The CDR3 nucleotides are TGTGCCAGCAGCTTAGCGGGAGCTAAAAACATTCAGTACTTC. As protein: CASSLAGAKNIQYF.

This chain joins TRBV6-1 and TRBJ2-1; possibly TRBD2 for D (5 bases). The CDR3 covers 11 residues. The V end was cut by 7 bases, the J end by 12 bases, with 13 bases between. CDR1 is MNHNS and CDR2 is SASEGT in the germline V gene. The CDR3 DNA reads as TGTGCCAGCACCAACGCGGAGGTGCAGTTCTTC. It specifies CASTNAEVQFF.

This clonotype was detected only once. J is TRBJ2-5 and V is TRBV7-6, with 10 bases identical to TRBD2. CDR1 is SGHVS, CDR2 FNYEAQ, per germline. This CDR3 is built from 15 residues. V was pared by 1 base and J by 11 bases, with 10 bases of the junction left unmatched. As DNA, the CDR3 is TGTGCCAGCAGCTTAGGGACTAGCGGCTACAATGAGCAGTACTTC. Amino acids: CASSLGTSGYNEQYF. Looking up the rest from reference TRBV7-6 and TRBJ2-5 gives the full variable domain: GAGVSQSPRYKVTKRGQDVALRCDPISGHVSLYWYRQALGQGPEFLTYFNYEAQQDKSGLPNDRFSAERPEGSISTLTIQRTEQRDSAMYRCASSLGTSGYNEQYFGPGTRLLVL.

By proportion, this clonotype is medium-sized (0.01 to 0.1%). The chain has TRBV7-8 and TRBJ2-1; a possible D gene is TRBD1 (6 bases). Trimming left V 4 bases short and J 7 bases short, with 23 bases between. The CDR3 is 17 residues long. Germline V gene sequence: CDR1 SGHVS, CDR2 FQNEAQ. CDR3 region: CASSSLGGVGRRNEQFF. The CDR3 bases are TGTGCCAGCAGCTCCCTAGGGGGTGTAGGACGCAGGAATGAGCAGTTCTTC.

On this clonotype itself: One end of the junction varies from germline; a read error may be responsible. The CDR3 here is CASSLESGASSPLHF. The CDR3 DNA is TGTGCCAGCAGCTTGGAATCAGGGGCTAGTTCACCCCTCCACTTT. The chain has TRBV5-3 and TRBJ1-6; perhaps TRBD1 as D (6 bases). TRBV5-3 is an ORF; its function is uncertain. The CDR3 totals 15 residues.

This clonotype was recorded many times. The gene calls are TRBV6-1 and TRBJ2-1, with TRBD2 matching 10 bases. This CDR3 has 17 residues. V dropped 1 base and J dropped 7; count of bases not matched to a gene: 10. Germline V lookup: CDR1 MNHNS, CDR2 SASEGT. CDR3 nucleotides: TGTGCCAGCAGTGAAGTGCATAGCGGGGGGTCAGCTAATGAGCAGTTCTTC. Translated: CASSEVHSGGSANEQFF.

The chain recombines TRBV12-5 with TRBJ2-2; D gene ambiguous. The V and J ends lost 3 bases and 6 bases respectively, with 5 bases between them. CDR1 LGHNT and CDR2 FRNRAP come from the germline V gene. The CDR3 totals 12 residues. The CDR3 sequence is CASGFVPGELFF. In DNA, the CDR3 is TGTGCTAGTGGTTTTGTCCCCGGGGAGCTGTTTTTT.

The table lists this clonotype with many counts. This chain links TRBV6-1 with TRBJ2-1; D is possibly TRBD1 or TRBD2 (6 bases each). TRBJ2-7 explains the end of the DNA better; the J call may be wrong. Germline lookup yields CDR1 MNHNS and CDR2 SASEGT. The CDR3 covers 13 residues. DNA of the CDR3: TGTGCCAGCAGAACGGGGGCCTACAATGAGCAGTACTTC. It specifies CASRTGAYNEQYF.

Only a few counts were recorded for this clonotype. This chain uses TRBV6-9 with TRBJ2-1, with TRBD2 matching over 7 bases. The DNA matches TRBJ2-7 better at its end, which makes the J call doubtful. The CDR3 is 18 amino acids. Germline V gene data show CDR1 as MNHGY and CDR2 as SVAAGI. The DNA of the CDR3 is TGTGCCAGCAGTTATCCACCAAGGGGCGGGAGTTCCTACAATGAGCAGTACTTC. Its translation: CASSYPPRGGSSYNEQYF.

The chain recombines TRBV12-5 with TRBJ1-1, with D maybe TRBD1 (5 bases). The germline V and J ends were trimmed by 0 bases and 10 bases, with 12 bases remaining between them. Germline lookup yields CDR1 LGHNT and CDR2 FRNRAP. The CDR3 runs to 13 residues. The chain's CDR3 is CASGLVEARGAFF. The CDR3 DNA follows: TGTGCTAGTGGTTTGGTAGAGGCTAGGGGAGCTTTCTTT. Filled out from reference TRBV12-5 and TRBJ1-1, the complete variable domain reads DARVTQTPRHKVTEMGQEVTMRCQPILGHNTVFWYRQTMMQGLELLAYFRNRAPLDDSGMPKDRFSAEMPDATLATLKIQPSEPRDSAVYFCASGLVEARGAFFGQGTRLTVV.

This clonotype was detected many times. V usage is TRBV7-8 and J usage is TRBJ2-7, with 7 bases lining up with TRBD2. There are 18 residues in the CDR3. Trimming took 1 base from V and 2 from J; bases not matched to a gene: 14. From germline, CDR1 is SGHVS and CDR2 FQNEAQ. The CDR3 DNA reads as TGTGCCAGCAGCTTAGGGGGTGGAAGCGGGGTGAACACCTACGAGCAGTACTTC. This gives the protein CASSLGGGSGVNTYEQYF. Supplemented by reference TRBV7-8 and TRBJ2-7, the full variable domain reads GAGVSQSPRYKVAKRGQDVALRCDPISGHVSLFWYQQALGQGPEFLTYFQNEAQLDKSGLPSDRFFAERPEGSVSTLKIQRTQQEDSAVYLCASSLGGGSGVNTYEQYFGPGTRLTVT.

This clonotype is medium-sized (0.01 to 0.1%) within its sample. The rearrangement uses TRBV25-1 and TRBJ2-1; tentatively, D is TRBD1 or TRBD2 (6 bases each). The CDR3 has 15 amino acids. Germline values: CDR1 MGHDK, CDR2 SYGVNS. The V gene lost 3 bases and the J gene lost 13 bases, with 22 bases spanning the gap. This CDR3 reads CASSDPRGAGETQFF. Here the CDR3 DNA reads TGTGCCAGCAGTGATCCTAGGGGGGCCGGAGAGACCCAGTTCTTC.

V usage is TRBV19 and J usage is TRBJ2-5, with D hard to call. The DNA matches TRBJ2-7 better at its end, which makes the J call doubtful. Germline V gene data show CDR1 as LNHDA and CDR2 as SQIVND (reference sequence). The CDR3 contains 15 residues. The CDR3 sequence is CASSIRGDIVYEQYF. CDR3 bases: TGTGCCAGTAGTATACGAGGCGATATAGTCTACGAGCAGTACTTC.